This entry lists 12 T cell receptor beta chains sequenced from one sample in a study of T cell repertoires in cytomegalovirus infection. TCRdb processed the reads anew with MiXCR; each CDR3 protein has one entry. Of about 490,000 distinct CDR3 sequences detected, around 27% appear once; the ten largest clones hold under 15%. The specimen was PBMCs. The receptors stem from a human donor in good health (CMV status not recorded). Some clones in this sample may be carry-over from other donors' samples.

This clonotype was counted ten times or more. The chain recombines TRBV28 with TRBJ2-6; 8 nucleotides agree with TRBD1. V trimming: 6 bases; J trimming: 5 bases; junction bases outside the gene matches: 9. CDR1 and CDR2 from the germline V gene are MDHEN and SYDVKM. The CDR3 consists of 16 residues. As DNA, the CDR3 is TGTGCCAGCAGCGGGACAGGCAGTCTCTGGGCCAACGTCCTGACTTTC. Its translation: CASSGTGSLWANVLTF.

This clonotype appeared many times. This chain uses TRBV7-2 with TRBJ2-3, with D possibly called TRBD1 or TRBD2 (6 bases each). Germline CDR1 SGHTA, CDR2 FQGNSA. The CDR3 runs 19 residues. V was shortened by 3 bases and J by 1 base, with 23 bases between the two germline ends. CDR3 nucleotide sequence: TGTGCCAGCAGCTTGAATTTTAGGGGGGTCACCTGGGGCACAGATACGCAGTATTTT. This codes for CASSLNFRGVTWGTDTQYF.

This chain uses TRBV5-4 with TRBJ2-6; no definite D call. CDR1 and CDR2 (germline): SGHNT, YYREEE (reference sequence). V was clipped by 9 bases and J by 4 bases, with 11 bases between them. The CDR3 covers 13 residues. The CDR3 loop reads CAITEWGANVLTF. CDR3 nucleotides: TGTGCCATCACTGAGTGGGGGGCCAACGTCCTGACTTTC.

As DNA, the CDR3 is TGTGCCAGCAGTTTAAGGCACGCTTTCTTT. Residues: CASSLRHAFF. The chain combines TRBV12-3 or TRBV12-4 with TRBJ1-1; D call uncertain. The CDR3 is made up of 10 amino acids. V was clipped by 2 bases and J by 11 bases, with 6 bases between them.

The chain uses TRBV28 and TRBJ1-5, with 7 positions matching TRBD1. Germline values: CDR1 MDHEN, CDR2 SYDVKM. V gave up 1 base and J gave up 6 bases; unmatched junction bases: 6. The CDR3 is 15 residues long. DNA for the CDR3: TGTGCCAGCAGTTTATCCCGACAGGGACGTCAGCCCCAGCATTTT. It yields the protein CASSLSRQGRQPQHF.

The gene calls are TRBV7-6 and TRBJ2-1; TRBD2 matches at 13 bases. This CDR3 has 18 residues. Germline trimming cut 3 bases from V and 4 bases from J; bases unmatched to any gene: 9. Germline V gives CDR1 SGHVS, CDR2 FNYEAQ. The DNA for the CDR3 is TGTGCCAGCAGCTTGGGACAGGGGGGACTAGCGGGGTACAATGAGCAGTTCTTC. Its protein is CASSLGQGGLAGYNEQFF.

This clonotype was seen a few times. The rearrangement joins TRBV6-1 to TRBJ2-7; perhaps D is TRBD1 or TRBD2 (5 bases each). Trimming took 5 bases from V and 2 from J, leaving 16 bases between them. Per the germline V gene, CDR1 is MNHNS and CDR2 is SASEGT. The CDR3 sequence is 15 residues long. CDR3 sequence: CASSPGQGSTYEQYV. CDR3 sequence (DNA): TGTGCCAGCAGTCCCGGACAAGGGAGCACCTACGAGCAGTACGTC.

This clonotype has a count of ten or more. The gene calls are TRBV7-2 and TRBJ1-2; 11 nucleotides line up with TRBD1. The CDR3 loop spans 17 amino acids. V was pared by 5 bases and J by 0 bases, with 8 bases of the junction left unmatched. CDR1 and CDR2 (germline): SGHTA, FQGNSA. CDR3 sequence (DNA): TGTGCCAGCAGCCTACGGACAGGGGGCGAGGCTAACTATGGCTACACCTTC. This codes for CASSLRTGGEANYGYTF.

The chain links TRBV18 to TRBJ2-1; tentative D call: TRBD1 (6 bases). V was trimmed by 5 bases and J by 5 bases, leaving 16 bases between them. Per germline, CDR1 KGHSH and CDR2 LQKENI. The CDR3 is made up of 15 amino acids. CDR3 sequence: CASSIRDIPNNEQFF. The CDR3 bases are TGTGCCAGCTCAATTCGGGACATACCTAACAATGAGCAGTTCTTC.

The chain couples TRBV5-3 to TRBJ2-7, with D possibly TRBD2 on 5 matching bases. TRBV5-3 is flagged as an ORF with uncertain function. The V gene lost 4 bases and the J gene lost 3 bases, with 11 bases spanning the gap. The CDR3 is 13 amino acids. The CDR3 region has the DNA TGTGCCAGAAGCCCGCGTGAGGGCTACGAGCAGTACGTC. It specifies CARSPREGYEQYV.

The V gene is TRBV27, the J gene TRBJ2-2; 12 bases map to TRBD1. Trimming at V came to 4 bases and at J to 5 bases, leaving 2 bases not matched to a gene. Germline CDR1 reads MNHEY; CDR2 reads SMNVEV (reference sequence). The CDR3 is made up of 15 amino acids. CDR3 nucleotides: TGTGCCAGCAGTTGGGACAGGGGGCGAACCGGGGAGCTGTTTTTT. Encoded protein: CASSWDRGRTGELFF.

This clonotype was found a few times. The chain is built from TRBV7-3 and TRBJ2-1; 9 bases map to TRBD2. The V gene's germline CDR1 is SGHTA and CDR2 FQGTGA. CDR3 size: 13 residues. J was trimmed by 9 bases and V by 8 bases; bases with no gene match: 8. CDR3 DNA: TGTGCCAGCTCGGGACTAGCAGCCGGTGAGCAGTTCTTC. Translated, it gives CASSGLAAGEQFF. The full variable domain, with the rest looked up from reference TRBV7-3 and TRBJ2-1, is GAGVSQTPSNKVTEKGKYVELRCDPISGHTALYWYRQSLGQGPEFLIYFQGTGAADDSGLPNDRFFAVRPEGSVSTLKIQRTERGDSAVYLCASSGLAAGEQFFGPGTRLTVL.